The following is a TCR beta chain sequence with its context. The V and J ends lost 4 bases and 1 base respectively, with 8 bases between them. Germline CDR1 SNHLY, CDR2 FYNNEI. The CDR3 length is 14 residues. These data belong to a study of radiotherapy plus CTLA-4 blockade in lung cancer. Study-level information: The study recorded objective responses in around a sixth of patients and disease control in roughly 34%.

Chemo-refractory metastatic non-small-cell lung cancer patients underwent focal radiation alongside CTLA-4 blockade with ipilimumab. The protocol was immunoSEQ multiplex PCR, while the TCRdb copy is restricted to in-frame clones and leaves out a portion. The sample carries 30,000 to 40,000 clones, around 70% recorded once. The rearrangement joins TRBV2 to TRBJ2-1, with a weak D call TRBD2 (6 bases). This material consisted of peripheral blood, taken from a patient treated with radiotherapy plus ipilimumab. This clonotype was obtained from a human donor with non-small cell lung cancer whose response to radiotherapy plus ipilimumab could not be evaluated. Written as DNA, the CDR3 is TGTGCCAGCAGTGGGGACTCGTCCTACAATGAGCAGTTCTTC. It codes for CASSGDSSYNEQFF.